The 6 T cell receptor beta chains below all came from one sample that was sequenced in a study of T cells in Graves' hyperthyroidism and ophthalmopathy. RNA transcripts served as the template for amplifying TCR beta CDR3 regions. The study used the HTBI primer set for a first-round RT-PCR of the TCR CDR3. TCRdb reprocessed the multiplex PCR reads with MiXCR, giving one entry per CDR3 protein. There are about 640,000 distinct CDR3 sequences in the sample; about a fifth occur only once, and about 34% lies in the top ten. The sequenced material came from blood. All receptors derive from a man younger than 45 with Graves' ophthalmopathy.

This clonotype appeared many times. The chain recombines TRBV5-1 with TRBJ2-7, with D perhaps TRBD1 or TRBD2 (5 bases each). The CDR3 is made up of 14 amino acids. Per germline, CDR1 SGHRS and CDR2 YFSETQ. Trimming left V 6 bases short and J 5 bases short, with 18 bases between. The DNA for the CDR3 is TGCGCCAGCACCCTCGGGGCAGGGCAAGACGAGCAGTACTTC. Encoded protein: CASTLGAGQDEQYF.

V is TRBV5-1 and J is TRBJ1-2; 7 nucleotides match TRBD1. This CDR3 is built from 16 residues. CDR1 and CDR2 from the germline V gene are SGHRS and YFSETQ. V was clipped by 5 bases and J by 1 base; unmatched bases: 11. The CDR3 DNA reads TGCGCCAGCAGATCCGAAGGGACAGCTGTTAACTATGGCTACACCTTC. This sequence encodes CASRSEGTAVNYGYTF. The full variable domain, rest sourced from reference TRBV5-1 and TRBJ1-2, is KAGVTQTPRYLIKTRGQQVTLSCSPISGHRSVSWYQQTPGQGLQFLFEYFSETQRNKGNFPGRFSGRQFSNSRSEMNVSTLELGDSALYLCASRSEGTAVNYGYTFGSGTRLTVV.

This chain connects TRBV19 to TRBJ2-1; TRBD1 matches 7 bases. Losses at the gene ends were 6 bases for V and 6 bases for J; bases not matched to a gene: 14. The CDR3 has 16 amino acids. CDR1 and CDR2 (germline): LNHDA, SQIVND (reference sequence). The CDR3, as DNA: TGTGCCAGTAGGCCCGCCGGGACAGAAGGGCGCAATGAGCAGTTCTTC. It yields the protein CASRPAGTEGRNEQFF.

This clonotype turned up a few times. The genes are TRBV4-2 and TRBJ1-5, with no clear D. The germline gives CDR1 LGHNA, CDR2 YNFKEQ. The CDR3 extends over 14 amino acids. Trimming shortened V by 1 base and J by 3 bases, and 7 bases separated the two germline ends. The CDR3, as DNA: TGTGCCAGCAGCCAAGTCGCCAACAATCAGCCCCAGCATTTT. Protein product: CASSQVANNQPQHF.

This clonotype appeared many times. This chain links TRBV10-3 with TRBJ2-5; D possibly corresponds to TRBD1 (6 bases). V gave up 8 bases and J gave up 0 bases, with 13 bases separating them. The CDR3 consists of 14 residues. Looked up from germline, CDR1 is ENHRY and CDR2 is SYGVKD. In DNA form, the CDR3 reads TGTGCCATCCTAGGGCAGGGGTACCAAGAGACCCAGTACTTC. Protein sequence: CAILGQGYQETQYF.

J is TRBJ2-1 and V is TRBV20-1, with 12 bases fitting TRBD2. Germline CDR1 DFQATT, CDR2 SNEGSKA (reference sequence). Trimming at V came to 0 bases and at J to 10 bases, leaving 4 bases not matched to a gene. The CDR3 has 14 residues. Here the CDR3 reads CSARDGLAGTEQFF. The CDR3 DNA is TGCAGTGCTAGAGACGGACTAGCGGGGACGGAGCAGTTCTTC.